This T cell receptor (beta chain) was sequenced during a study of blood T cells in healthy people across ages. Study results and limitations: Because donor CMV status was unknown, expanded clonotype changes were possibly confounded. Naive T cell percentage and TCR beta diversity correlated strongly. Age showed a roughly linear inverse relationship with TCR beta diversity per million T cells.

CDR3 length: 14 residues. Germline V lookup: CDR1 DFQATT, CDR2 SNEGSKA (reference sequence). Trimming cost V 6 bases and J 5 bases; bases outside gene matches: 6. Using a J-beta primer mix together with a sample-barcoded 5' primer, a second PCR was run for roughly 6 to 12 cycles. TCRdb reprocessed the 5' RACE reads via MiXCR and lists one record per CDR3 protein. The table shows roughly 700,000 distinct CDR3 sequences, with about half occurring only once. Only a few counts were recorded for this clonotype. Its specificity is unknown. Every donor provided around 9.3 milliliters of peripheral blood. The V call is TRBV20-1, the J call TRBJ2-1, with 11 bases that match TRBD2. The clonotype originates from a woman aged 55-69 years in good health. Sequenced: blood. CDR3 sequence reads: CSALTSGKNNEQFF. The CDR3, as DNA: TGCAGTGCCCTGACTAGCGGGAAGAACAATGAGCAGTTCTTC.